Described below is a single TCR beta chain sequence and its context. Its matching antigen is unknown. The donors (healthy individuals) were bone marrow donors. Germline CDR1 and CDR2: SGHVS and FQNEAQ. The CDR3 contains 14 residues. V was cut by 5 bases and J by 2 bases, with 13 bases left in between. This record comes from a study of cytomegalovirus exposure and HLA in healthy donors. Broader study findings: What was likely a sequencing artifact was a cluster of highly shared sequence variants. The study reported that TCR beta sequences accurately predicted HLA-A and HLA-B alleles in most subjects. In vitro work confirmed that a few CMV-associated chains recognize CMV antigens.

Primers included in the PCR were 60 Vbeta and 13 Jbeta primers. TCRdb's copy holds only in-frame clones and misses some; the assay was immunoSEQ multiplex PCR. This table holds approximately 140,000 clones, roughly three quarters found once. The sequence was obtained from a female donor in good health and CMV-seronegative. The sequenced material came from PBMCs. V is TRBV7-8 and J is TRBJ2-7, with D tentatively TRBD2 (5 bases). Here the CDR3 reads CASSNRRIAYEQYF. The CDR3 DNA sequence: TGTGCCAGCAGCAACCGGAGGATAGCCTACGAGCAGTACTTC.